Following are 10 T cell receptor beta chains from one sample sequenced in a study of T cell clonality in common variable immunodeficiency. Their antigens are not known. Sequencing was performed with immunoSEQ multiplex PCR; in TCRdb, only in-frame clones are kept and a portion is missing. The counts give tens of thousands of clones, none of them seen only once; approximately 3.1% is held by the top ten. Whole-study results and caveats: Reportedly, TCR beta sequences from common variable immunodeficiency showed fewer deletions and N-nucleotide insertions.

The specimen was peripheral blood mononuclear cells. The receptors here all came from a human donor with common variable immunodeficiency.

About this clone itself: The read falls 3 residues short of the CDR3 end, and the missing part is taken from the germline J gene. The genes are TRBV30 and TRBJ1-4; 7 nucleotides line up with TRBD1. The germline gives CDR1 GTSNPN, CDR2 SVGIG (reference sequence). This CDR3 is 13 amino acids long. Germline trimming cut 5 bases from V and 2 bases from J; bases unmatched to any gene: 2. The covered CDR3 bases are TGTGCCTGGGGACAGGAGACTAATGAAAAA. This gives the protein CAWGQETNEK. In full, the CDR3 reads CAWGQETNEKLFF. Variable domain in full (rest from reference TRBV30 and TRBJ1-4): SQTIHQWPATLVQPVGSPLSLECTVEGTSNPNLYWYRQAAGRGLQLLFYSVGIGQISSEVPQNLSASRPQDRQFILSSKKLLLSDSGFYLCAWGQETNEKLFFGSGTQLSVL.

With respect to this clone: Sequencing ends 3 residues short of the CDR3 end; the germline J gene provides the rest. The rearrangement joins TRBV7-6 to TRBJ2-5, with D perhaps matching TRBD1 (6 bases). CDR3 length: 13 amino acids. Germline-derived CDR1 and CDR2 are SGHVS and FNYEAQ. V dropped 6 bases and J dropped 1 base, with 9 bases sitting between them. CDR3 bases read: TGTGCCAGCAGGCCAGGGGTCCAAGAGACC. It is translated as CASRPGVQET. From start to end, the CDR3 is CASRPGVQETQYF. Variable domain in full (rest from reference TRBV7-6 and TRBJ2-5): GAGVSQSPRYKVTKRGQDVALRCDPISGHVSLYWYRQALGQGPEFLTYFNYEAQQDKSGLPNDRFSAERPEGSISTLTIQRTEQRDSAMYRCASRPGVQETQYFGPGTRLLVL.

Turning to this clone: The CDR3 extends 3 residues past the end of the read, so its final part is completed from the germline J gene. The chain joins TRBV7-3 to TRBJ2-2; 10 nucleotides line up with TRBD2. This CDR3 has 17 residues. The V segment lost 5 bases and the J segment 5 bases; nucleotides outside the gene matches: 11. Germline assignment: CDR1 SGHTA and CDR2 FQGTGA. CDR3 in amino acids: CASSPTTSGVRTGELFF. The sequenced CDR3 bases are TGTGCCAGCAGCCCCACCACTAGCGGGGTTCGAACCGGGGAG.

This clone came up a few times. The read is 3 residues too short to cover the CDR3 end, so that end is filled in from the germline J gene. V and J are TRBV2 and TRBJ2-1; D remains unclear. Trimming cost V 6 bases and J 0 bases, with 15 bases left between them. The CDR3 is 16 residues long. CDR1 SNHLY and CDR2 FYNNEI come from the germline V gene. Incomplete CDR3 DNA: TGTGCCAGCAGCCGTCCTTACCCCAGCTCCTACAATGAG. Protein: CASSRPYPSSYNE. The full-length CDR3 reads as CASSRPYPSSYNEQFF.

Remarks on this clone: With the read ending 3 residues before the CDR3 end, the germline J gene is used to fill in that end. This chain joins TRBV11-2 and TRBJ2-1, with TRBD1 matching 8 bases. This CDR3 has 15 amino acids. V shed 5 bases, J shed 4 bases, and the junction held 7 bases outside the gene matches. Germline-derived CDR1 and CDR2 are SGHAT and FQNNGV. The CDR3 spells CASSPGQGRYNEQFF. The CDR3 DNA, read in part, is TGTGCCAGCAGCCCCGGACAGGGACGGTACAATGAG.

Partial CDR3 DNA: TGTGCCAGCAGCCCTGGGACAACCTCTAACTATGGC. Protein product: CASSPGTTSNYG. The whole CDR3 protein reads CASSPGTTSNYGYTF. V usage is TRBV13 and J usage is TRBJ1-2, with D perhaps TRBD1 (6 bases). With the read ending 3 residues before the CDR3 end, the germline J gene is used to fill in that end. CDR1 and CDR2 (germline): PRHDT, FYEKMQ (reference sequence). This CDR3 is 15 amino acids long. Trimming took off 5 bases at V and 0 bases at J, with 13 bases between the two ends.

This clone was seen a few times. The DNA ends 3 residues before the CDR3 does, and the rest of the CDR3 is filled in from the germline J gene. V and J are TRBV2 and TRBJ2-1; 11 positions agree with TRBD2. CDR1 SNHLY and CDR2 FYNNEI come from the germline V gene. CDR3 size: 16 residues. V lost 6 bases and J lost 4; bases outside the gene matches: 8. The CDR3 DNA, read in part, is TGTGCCAGCAGAGGTACCGGGACTAGCGGTTACAATGAG. Translated, it gives CASRGTGTSGYNE. In full, the CDR3 reads CASRGTGTSGYNEQFF.

In this sample, this clone is medium-sized (0.01 to 0.1%). The read finishes 3 residues shy of the CDR3 end, and the germline J gene is used to complete it. This chain uses TRBV20-1 with TRBJ2-3; 8 bases match TRBD1. The CDR3 runs 15 residues. CDR1 and CDR2 (germline): DFQATT, SNEGSKA (reference sequence). The J segment lost 2 bases and the V segment lost 4 bases, leaving 8 bases of the junction unmatched. CDR3 DNA (partial): TGCAGTGCTATCTCCGGGACAGGTGTCACAGATACG. Its translation: CSAISGTGVTDT. The whole CDR3 sequence reads CSAISGTGVTDTQYF.

Note on this clone: The read finishes 3 residues shy of the CDR3 end, and the germline J gene is used to complete it. This rearrangement joins TRBV19 to TRBJ1-1; 7 bases fit TRBD1. Germline V lookup: CDR1 LNHDA, CDR2 SQIVND (reference sequence). There are 16 residues in the CDR3. J gave up 2 bases and V 6 bases, and 12 bases lay outside the gene matches. The CDR3 bases that were read are TGTGCCAGTAGAGAAAACAGGGGAATGCGTAACACTGAA. It yields the protein CASRENRGMRNTE. The entire CDR3 protein reads CASRENRGMRNTEAFF.

A word on this clone: The CDR3 is cut off 3 residues early in the read; its end comes from the germline J gene. V usage is TRBV7-3 and J usage is TRBJ1-5; D is possibly TRBD1 (6 bases). Per the germline V gene, CDR1 is SGHTA and CDR2 is FQGTGA. The CDR3 runs to 13 residues. CDR3 loop: CASSLGWDTPQHF. The sequenced CDR3 bases are TGTGCCAGCAGCTTAGGGTGGGACACACCC.